These T cell receptor beta chains were read from a single sample in a study of CD8 T cells in ankylosing spondylitis. TCRdb fed the 5' RACE reads into MiXCR, producing one record per CDR3 protein. The sample has 25,000 or so distinct CDR3 sequences, 7.9% seen once; the top ten hold around 30%. Sequenced sample: blood. Every receptor here comes from a male donor with ankylosing spondylitis or in good health (not recorded which). Both conserved end residues are part of each CDR3. The D gene is left open where the match is weak. Clone size, where shown, is once, few, many, or a class for clones that have expanded.

clone size: few
V gene: TRBV20-1
D gene: -
CDR3 length: 14
J gene: TRBJ2-2
CDR3 DNA: TGCAGTGCTAGTCCGTCGGGAACCTACGGGGAGCTGTTTTTT
CDR3 protein: CSASPSGTYGELFF

clone size: few
V gene: TRBV6-2/TRBV6-3
D gene: TRBD2
CDR3 length: 15
J gene: TRBJ2-2
CDR3 DNA: TGTGCCAGCAACCTACTAGCGGGAGCGACCGGGGAGCTGTTTTTT
CDR3 protein: CASNLLAGATGELFF

clone size: few
V gene: TRBV20-1
D gene: -
CDR3 length: 12
J gene: TRBJ1-1
CDR3 DNA: TGCAGTGCTAAAGTGATGAACACTGAAGCTTTCTTT
CDR3 protein: CSAKVMNTEAFF

clone size: few
V gene: TRBV28
D gene: -
CDR3 length: 14
J gene: TRBJ2-7
CDR3 DNA: TGTGCCAGTTTGGGTGCAGGCCCGCCCTACGAGCAGTACTTC
CDR3 protein: CASLGAGPPYEQYF

clone size: many
V gene: TRBV5-1
D gene: TRBD1
CDR3 length: 16
J gene: TRBJ2-2
CDR3 DNA: TGCGCCAGCAGCTTGGAGTGGACAGGGGTTACCGGGGAGCTGTTTTTT
CDR3 protein: CASSLEWTGVTGELFF

clone size: -
V gene: TRBV6-5
D gene: -
CDR3 length: 15
J gene: TRBJ1-4
CDR3 DNA: TGTGCCAGCAGTTACTCGAATCAGCCTAATGAAAAACTGTTTTTT
CDR3 protein: CASSYSNQPNEKLFF

clone size: few
V gene: TRBV7-6
D gene: -
CDR3 length: 15
J gene: TRBJ2-3
CDR3 DNA: TGTGCCAGCAGCACGACCGTACCCGATGCAGATACGCAGTATTTT
CDR3 protein: CASSTTVPDADTQYF

clone size: -
V gene: TRBV12-5
D gene: -
CDR3 length: 15
J gene: TRBJ2-2
CDR3 DNA: TGTGCTAGTGGCCAAGACACTTCGAACACCGGGGAGCTGTTTTTT
CDR3 protein: CASGQDTSNTGELFF

clone size: few
V gene: TRBV12-3/TRBV12-4
D gene: TRBD2
CDR3 length: 16
J gene: TRBJ2-1
CDR3 DNA: TGTGCCAGCAGTTTGGAAAGCGGGAGATATGGGGATGAGCAGTTCTTC
CDR3 protein: CASSLESGRYGDEQFF

clone size: -
V gene: TRBV19
D gene: -
CDR3 length: 13
J gene: TRBJ2-3
CDR3 DNA: TGTGCCAGCGCGACAGAAAGCACAGATACGCAGTATTTT
CDR3 protein: CASATESTDTQYF

clone size: few
V gene: TRBV25-1
D gene: TRBD2
CDR3 length: 17
J gene: TRBJ2-1
CDR3 DNA: TGTGCCAGCAGTGCCCAACCGCGACGGGGGGAAGTGAATGAGCAGTTCTTC
CDR3 protein: CASSAQPRRGEVNEQFF

clone size: many
V gene: TRBV7-2
D gene: -
CDR3 length: 14
J gene: TRBJ1-2
CDR3 DNA: TGTGCCAGCAGCTTACTGGGGCGGAACTATGGCTACACCTTC
CDR3 protein: CASSLLGRNYGYTF

clone size: -
V gene: TRBV20-1
D gene: -
CDR3 length: 12
J gene: TRBJ1-1
CDR3 DNA: TGCAGTGCTAGAAGAGTACCCACTGAAGCTTTCTTT
CDR3 protein: CSARRVPTEAFF

clone size: many
V gene: TRBV12-3/TRBV12-4
D gene: -
CDR3 length: 14
J gene: TRBJ2-7
CDR3 DNA: TGTGCCAGCAGCCTTGGGACACGGCTTCGCGAGCAGTACTTC
CDR3 protein: CASSLGTRLREQYF

clone size: few
V gene: TRBV10-3
D gene: -
CDR3 length: 13
J gene: TRBJ2-2
CDR3 DNA: TGTGCCACCATAGCGGAATACACCGGGGAGCTGTTTTTT
CDR3 protein: CATIAEYTGELFF

clone size: -
V gene: TRBV29-1
D gene: -
CDR3 length: 12
J gene: TRBJ2-2
CDR3 DNA: TGCAGCGTTGGCCGAAACACCGGGGAGCTGTTTTTT
CDR3 protein: CSVGRNTGELFF

clone size: -
V gene: TRBV7-7
D gene: -
CDR3 length: 14
J gene: TRBJ2-3
CDR3 DNA: TGTGCTAGCAGCTTAACCCCCCGGGCAGATACGCAGTATTTT
CDR3 protein: CASSLTPRADTQYF

clone size: -
V gene: TRBV5-1
D gene: -
CDR3 length: 15
J gene: TRBJ2-7
CDR3 DNA: TGCGCCAGCACTCTTCAGGGTCCCGGATCCTACGAGCAGTACTTC
CDR3 protein: CASTLQGPGSYEQYF

clone size: few
V gene: TRBV20-1
D gene: -
CDR3 length: 15
J gene: TRBJ2-2
CDR3 DNA: TGCAGTGCTAGACCCACCCAGGTTTACACCGGGGAGCTGTTTTTT
CDR3 protein: CSARPTQVYTGELFF

clone size: -
V gene: TRBV25-1
D gene: TRBD1
CDR3 length: 15
J gene: TRBJ2-5
CDR3 DNA: TGTGCCAGCAGTCCTGACAGGGATGGTGTGGAGACCCAGTACTTC
CDR3 protein: CASSPDRDGVETQYF

clone size: few
V gene: TRBV5-1
D gene: TRBD1
CDR3 length: 15
J gene: TRBJ2-1
CDR3 DNA: TGCGCCAGCAGCCCGACAGGGGGCTCCTACAATGAGCAGTTCTTC
CDR3 protein: CASSPTGGSYNEQFF

clone size: many
V gene: TRBV5-5
D gene: -
CDR3 length: 14
J gene: TRBJ1-2
CDR3 DNA: TGTGCCAGCAGCTTGGCCCCCAGGGAGGATGGCTACACCTTC
CDR3 protein: CASSLAPREDGYTF

clone size: -
V gene: TRBV27
D gene: -
CDR3 length: 17
J gene: TRBJ2-1
CDR3 DNA: TGTGCCAGCAGTTTATACCCCAGTGGGGGGGGCCCCGGTGAGCAGTTCTTC
CDR3 protein: CASSLYPSGGGPGEQFF

clone size: few
V gene: TRBV20-1
D gene: -
CDR3 length: 13
J gene: TRBJ1-1
CDR3 DNA: TGCCAGATCCTACACGGGCCTCAGTCGATGGCTTTCTTT
CDR3 protein: CQILHGPQSMAFF

clone size: few
V gene: TRBV29-1
D gene: -
CDR3 length: 12
J gene: TRBJ1-1
CDR3 DNA: TGCAGCGTTGAAGAGGGACGGGGTGAAGCTTTCTTT
CDR3 protein: CSVEEGRGEAFF

clone size: -
V gene: TRBV7-6
D gene: -
CDR3 length: 14
J gene: TRBJ1-1
CDR3 DNA: TGTGCCAGCAGGACGGGGTCGGCCGGCACTGAAGCTTTCTTT
CDR3 protein: CASRTGSAGTEAFF

clone size: few
V gene: TRBV20-1
D gene: -
CDR3 length: 13
J gene: TRBJ2-5
CDR3 DNA: TGCAGTGCGACGGAGGAGGGGCGAGAGACCCAGTACTTC
CDR3 protein: CSATEEGRETQYF

clone size: once
V gene: TRBV6-2/TRBV6-3
D gene: -
CDR3 length: 13
J gene: TRBJ1-1
CDR3 DNA: TGTGCCAGCAAAAGTGCAGGGGAAACTGAAGCTTTCTTT
CDR3 protein: CASKSAGETEAFF